These T cell receptor beta chains were read from a single sample in a study of regulatory T cells in long-lasting Graves disease. In TCRdb, the multiplex PCR reads were re-called with MiXCR into one record per CDR3 protein. The table lists about 400,000 distinct CDR3 sequences, 15% to 18% of them singletons. This specimen consisted of peripheral blood mononuclear cells (PBMCs), obtained at new diagnosis, from a patient treated with antithyroid drugs. The receptors shown here come from a female donor with Graves disease. The CDR3 runs from the conserved cysteine through the conserved F or W. Each record gives: V gene, D gene, clone size, J gene, CDR3 protein, CDR3 DNA. A D gene is named only where the DNA matches it firmly. Clone size appears in some rows only: once, few, many, or a class for an expanded clone.

>TRBV5-1|TRBD1|-|TRBJ2-2
CASSWWTGAGELFF
TGCGCCAGCAGCTGGTGGACAGGGGCCGGGGAGCTGTTTTTT
>TRBV30|-|-|TRBJ1-4
CAWSGVREDEKLFF
TGTGCCTGGAGTGGGGTCAGGGAGGATGAAAAACTGTTTTTT
>TRBV5-1|TRBD2|few|TRBJ2-3
CASSSTSGRAADTQYF
TGCGCCAGCAGCTCAACTAGCGGGAGGGCCGCAGATACGCAGTATTTT
>TRBV29-1|-|many|TRBJ1-1
CSVQGLWDTEAFF
TGCAGCGTTCAGGGGCTATGGGACACTGAAGCTTTCTTT
>TRBV24-1|-|many|TRBJ1-2
CATSDGRGAGYGYTF
TGTGCCACCAGTGATGGCCGCGGGGCGGGCTATGGCTACACCTTC
>TRBV6-2/TRBV6-3|-|many|TRBJ1-5
CASSYPVGNQPQHF
TGTGCCAGCAGTTACCCTGTGGGCAATCAGCCCCAGCATTTT
>TRBV7-3|-|many|TRBJ2-2
CASSQMAGNTGELFF
TGTGCCAGCAGCCAAATGGCGGGGAACACCGGGGAGCTGTTTTTT
>TRBV20-1|-|many|TRBJ2-7
CSARDLDGGSYEQYF
TGCAGTGCTAGAGATCTGGACGGGGGATCCTACGAGCAGTACTTC
>TRBV20-1|TRBD1|many|TRBJ1-5
CSARDTVAGGMGNQPQHF
TGCAGTGCTAGAGATACGGTTGCAGGGGGCATGGGCAATCAGCCCCAGCATTTT
>TRBV19|TRBD1|few|TRBJ1-5
CASSIGQGWGSNQPQHF
TGTGCCAGTAGTATCGGACAGGGCTGGGGGAGCAATCAGCCCCAGCATTTT
>TRBV28|-|many|TRBJ2-1
CASRPAGRNEQFF
TGTGCCAGCCGCCCCGCGGGGCGAAATGAGCAGTTCTTC
>TRBV12-3/TRBV12-4|-|many|TRBJ2-7
CASSLIAGESEQYF
TGTGCCAGCAGTTTAATCGCCGGGGAGAGTGAGCAGTACTTC
>TRBV7-2|-|many|TRBJ1-1
CASSLASLEAFF
TGTGCCAGCAGCTTAGCAAGCCTTGAAGCTTTCTTT
>TRBV24-1|-|-|TRBJ2-3
CATSDLDTNRDTQYF
TGTGCCACCAGTGACCTCGACACCAATAGGGATACGCAGTATTTT
>TRBV5-6|-|many|TRBJ2-5
CASSLTGQRQETQYF
TGTGCCAGCAGCTTGACAGGACAGAGACAAGAGACCCAGTACTTC